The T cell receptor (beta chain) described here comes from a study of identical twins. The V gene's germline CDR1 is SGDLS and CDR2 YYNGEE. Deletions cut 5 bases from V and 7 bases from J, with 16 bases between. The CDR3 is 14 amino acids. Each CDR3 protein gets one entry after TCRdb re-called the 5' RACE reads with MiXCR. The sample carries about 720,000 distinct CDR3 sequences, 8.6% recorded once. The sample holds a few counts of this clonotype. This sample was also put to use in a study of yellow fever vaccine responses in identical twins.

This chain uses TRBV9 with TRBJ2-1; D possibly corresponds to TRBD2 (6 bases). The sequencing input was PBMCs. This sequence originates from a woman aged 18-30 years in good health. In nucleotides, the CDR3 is TGTGCCAGCAGTTGGGAACTAGGGACTAATGAGCAGTTCTTC. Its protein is CASSWELGTNEQFF.